The T cell receptor beta chain described here comes from a study of blood T cell repertoires in COVID-19. Across the whole study: Specimens from acute and convalescent COVID-19 originated in the United States, Italy and Spain.

This clone was seen a handful of times. V was cut by 8 bases and J by 3 bases, with 14 bases left in between. The CDR3 runs 13 residues. The germline V gene has CDR1 KGHSH and CDR2 LQKENI. In the authors' methods: Reference gene primer amplification yielded estimated nucleated cell counts. Profiled with immunoSEQ multiplex PCR; TCRdb holds only in-frame clones, not every one. V, J and clone size were drawn from that table, and D and trimming were deduced from the DNA. The sample yields about 200,000 clones, 70% to 90% seen once. Specimen: peripheral blood. This chain joins TRBV18 and TRBJ2-7; no clear D gene. This clonotype was sampled from a man in his sixties with COVID-19, enrolled during active disease. CDR3 residues: CASTFGGDYEQYF. In DNA, the CDR3 is TGTGCCAGCACCTTCGGTGGAGACTACGAGCAGTACTTC.